The present T cell receptor (beta chain) was sequenced within a study of control samples from healthy donors and cancer patients. Remarks on this clone: Sequence at one end of the junction differs from germline and may be a read error.

Germline V gene data show CDR1 as SSHAT and CDR2 as FNYEAQ (reference sequence). This CDR3 spans 13 amino acids. The assay was immunoSEQ multiplex PCR, and TCRdb's table has in-frame clones only and misses some. This sample has roughly 190,000 clones; 91% occur once, and the top ten carry 1.5%. The V and J genes are TRBV7-7 and TRBJ2-1, with 8 bases aligning to TRBD2. This TCR was sampled from a woman younger than 45 in good health. The material sequenced was blood. The CDR3 DNA reads TGTGCTAGCAGCTTACTAGCGGACAATGAGCAGTTCTTC. It codes for CASSLLADNEQFF.